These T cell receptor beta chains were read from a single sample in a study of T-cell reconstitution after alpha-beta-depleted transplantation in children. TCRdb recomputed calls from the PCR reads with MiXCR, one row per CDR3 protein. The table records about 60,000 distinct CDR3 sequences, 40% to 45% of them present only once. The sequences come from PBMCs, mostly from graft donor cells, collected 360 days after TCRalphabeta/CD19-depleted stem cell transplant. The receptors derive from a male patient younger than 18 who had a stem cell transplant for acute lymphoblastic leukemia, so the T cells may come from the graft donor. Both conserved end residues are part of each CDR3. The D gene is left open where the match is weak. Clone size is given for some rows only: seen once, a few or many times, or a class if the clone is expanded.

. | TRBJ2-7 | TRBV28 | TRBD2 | CASSLGLDDYEQYF | TGTGCCAGCAGTTTGGGACTAGACGACTACGAGCAGTACTTC
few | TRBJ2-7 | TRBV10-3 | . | CAISELSQRQYF | TGTGCCATCAGTGAATTGTCCCAGCGTCAGTACTTC
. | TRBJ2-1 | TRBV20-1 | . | CSAGGFYNEQFF | TGCAGTGCTGGGGGTTTTTACAATGAGCAGTTCTTC
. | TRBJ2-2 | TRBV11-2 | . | CASSLEYIGRNTGELFF | TGTGCCAGCAGCTTAGAATACATTGGGCGAAACACCGGGGAGCTGTTTTTT
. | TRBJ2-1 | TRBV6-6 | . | CASGYFDEQFF | TGTGCCAGCGGGTATTTTGATGAGCAGTTCTTC
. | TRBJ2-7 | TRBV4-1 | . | CASSWAGGRDIYEQYF | TGCGCCAGCAGCTGGGCCGGAGGACGGGACATCTACGAGCAGTACTTC
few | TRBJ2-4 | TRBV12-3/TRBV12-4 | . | CASSSGDYGKIQYF | TGTGCCAGCAGCTCAGGGGATTACGGAAAGATTCAGTACTTC
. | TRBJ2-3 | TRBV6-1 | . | CASSPLTGGTDTQYF | TGTGCCAGCAGCCCACTTACCGGGGGCACAGATACGCAGTATTTT
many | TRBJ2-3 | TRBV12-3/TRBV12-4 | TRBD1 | CASSFTGGSDTQYF | TGTGCCAGCAGTTTCACAGGGGGTTCAGATACGCAGTATTTT
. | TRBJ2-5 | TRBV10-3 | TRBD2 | CAITETSGVETQYF | TGTGCCATCACCGAGACTAGCGGGGTGGAGACCCAGTACTTC
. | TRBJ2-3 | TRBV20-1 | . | CSAISRGIDTQYF | TGCAGTGCTATTTCTAGGGGCATAGATACGCAGTATTTT
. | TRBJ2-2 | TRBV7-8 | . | CASSSGLTTGELFF | TGTGCCAGCAGCTCGGGACTCACCACCGGGGAGCTGTTTTTT
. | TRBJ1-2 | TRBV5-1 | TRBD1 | CASSPGDRANYGYTF | TGCGCCAGCAGCCCCGGGGACAGAGCTAACTATGGCTACACCTTC